This entry lists 29 T cell receptor beta chains sequenced from one sample in a study of shared clonotypes between healthy human individuals. Clones were read by immunoSEQ multiplex PCR, and TCRdb kept only the in-frame ones, dropping some. Altogether some 700,000 clones are present, about nine tenths being singletons, with the ten largest covering 30% to 35%. The sequencing sample was made of memory CD8+ T cells from PBMCs. The sample's subset: CD45RO+ cells pooled with CCR7-negative TemRA cells. These receptors came from a young man in good health. Some clones in this sample may be carry-over from other donors' samples.

The V gene is TRBV6-5, the J gene TRBJ2-5; 8 bases align to TRBD1. The ends lost 5 bases at V and 2 bases at J; junction bases unmatched: 4. Germline V lookup: CDR1 MNHEY, CDR2 SVGAGI. This CDR3 spans 14 amino acids. As DNA, the CDR3 is TGTGCCAGCAGTATCAGGGGGCTACAAGAGACCCAGTACTTC. As protein: CASSIRGLQETQYF.

This chain links TRBV27 with TRBJ1-5, with D maybe TRBD1 (6 bases). CDR1 is MNHEY, CDR2 SMNVEV, per germline (reference sequence). V was clipped by 3 bases and J by 2 bases, with 14 bases between them. CDR3 length: 16 amino acids. CDR3 nucleotides: TGTGCCAGCAGTTTGGGGCCGCAGGGGCGCAATCAGCCCCAGCATTTT. Translated: CASSLGPQGRNQPQHF.

The count of this clone is one. The chain employs TRBV4-1 and TRBJ2-7; no clear D gene. Trimming pared 0 bases from V and 5 bases from J, leaving 8 bases between. The CDR3 consists of 13 residues. CDR1 and CDR2 from the germline V gene are MGHRA and YSYEKL. The CDR3 region is CASSQDRRDEQYF. DNA of the CDR3: TGCGCCAGCAGCCAAGATAGACGGGACGAGCAGTACTTC.

The chain couples TRBV30 to TRBJ2-5, with D possibly TRBD1 on 6 matching bases. This CDR3 contains 13 residues. Germline lookup yields CDR1 GTSNPN and CDR2 SVGIG (reference sequence). Trimming pared 3 bases from V and 2 bases from J, leaving 10 bases between. The DNA of the CDR3 is TGTGCCTGGAGGGGGGCAGTACAAGAGACCCAGTACTTC. It codes for CAWRGAVQETQYF.

The V and J genes are TRBV19 and TRBJ2-5, with a possible D match to TRBD1 (6 bases). The length of the CDR3 is 15 residues. Trimming stripped 4 bases from V and 2 bases from J, with 14 bases between. In germline, CDR1 is LNHDA, CDR2 SQIVND (reference sequence). CDR3 region: CASSSRTVSQETQYF. In DNA, the CDR3 is TGTGCCAGTAGTAGCAGGACAGTGTCACAAGAGACCCAGTACTTC.

V is TRBV7-9 and J is TRBJ2-5; the match to TRBD1 covers 7 bases. The CDR3 loop spans 17 amino acids. Germline-derived CDR1 and CDR2 are SEHNR and FQNEAQ (reference sequence). J was trimmed by 1 base and V by 5 bases; bases with no gene match: 13. The CDR3 region has the DNA TGTGCCAGCAGCCCCCCCTTTGGTGGGACAGCCCAAGAGACCCAGTACTTC. Protein product: CASSPPFGGTAQETQYF.

This clone was seen more than once but under ten times. The V call is TRBV30, the J call TRBJ1-1; D uncertain. The CDR3 length is 11 residues. Trimming took off 5 bases at V and 10 bases at J, with 14 bases between the two ends. The germline CDR1 and CDR2 sequences are GTSNPN and SVGIG (reference sequence). The CDR3 nucleotides read TGTGCCTGGGACCTAGGCGGTGGAGCTTTCTTT. Translating gives CAWDLGGGAFF.

The genes are TRBV7-3 and TRBJ2-6, with a weak D call TRBD1 (6 bases). V gave up 5 bases and J gave up 3 bases, with 20 bases separating them. Germline V gene sequence: CDR1 SGHTA, CDR2 FQGTGA. This CDR3 is built from 18 residues. The CDR3 protein is CASSPSPRGRRGANVLTF. DNA for the CDR3: TGTGCCAGCAGCCCCTCCCCCAGGGGCCGACGTGGGGCCAACGTCCTGACTTTC.

The chain is built from TRBV11-2 and TRBJ2-3; no reliable D call. CDR1 SGHAT and CDR2 FQNNGV come from the germline V gene. The CDR3 sequence is 15 residues long. Trimming took 4 bases from V and 1 from J, leaving 12 bases between them. CDR3 nucleotide sequence: TGTGCCAGCAGCTCCTACGACGCAGGCACAGATACGCAGTATTTT. Its translation: CASSSYDAGTDTQYF.

The chain links TRBV5-6 to TRBJ2-5; 9 bases align to TRBD2. Germline loops: CDR1 SGHDT, CDR2 YYEEEE. Trimming took 4 bases from V and 5 from J; bases not matched to a gene: 6. The CDR3 consists of 14 residues. CDR3: CASSPGTSRETQYF. CDR3 sequence (DNA): TGTGCCAGCAGCCCAGGGACTAGCCGGGAGACCCAGTACTTC.

The rearrangement joins TRBV10-3 to TRBJ1-1; D not resolved. Germline lookup yields CDR1 ENHRY and CDR2 SYGVKD. The CDR3 length is 14 residues. V was cut by 0 bases and J by 0 bases, with 5 bases left in between. The chain's CDR3 is CAISESGVNTEAFF. In DNA, the CDR3 is TGTGCCATCAGTGAGTCAGGAGTGAACACTGAAGCTTTCTTT.

V gene TRBV6-6 combines with J gene TRBJ2-7, with 9 bases aligning to TRBD2. Per the germline V gene, CDR1 is MNHNY and CDR2 is SVGAGI (reference sequence). The V segment lost 8 bases and the J segment 3 bases; nucleotides outside the gene matches: 8. This CDR3 contains 14 residues. The CDR3 DNA reads as TGTGCCAGCGCGGAGACTAGCGGATACTACGAGCAGTACTTC. Its protein is CASAETSGYYEQYF.

The CDR3 protein is CASSLDRAGNTIYF. In DNA, the CDR3 is TGTGCCAGCAGTTTAGACAGGGCCGGAAACACCATATATTTT. V gene TRBV28 combines with J gene TRBJ1-3; TRBD1 matches at 7 bases. The CDR3 is made up of 14 amino acids. Germline V lookup: CDR1 MDHEN, CDR2 SYDVKM. J lost 4 bases, V lost 2 bases, and 2 bases had no gene match.

Concerning this clone itself: This CDR3 is also generated by other DNA sequences in the sample. The chain combines TRBV30 with TRBJ2-1, with TRBD2 matching 11 bases. The CDR3 is 15 amino acids. CDR1 is GTSNPN and CDR2 is SVGIG in the germline V gene (reference sequence). Trimming removed 5 bases from V and 2 bases from J; junction bases left unmatched: 5. In nucleotides, the CDR3 is TGTGCCTGGTCGCTAGCGGGAGGACCCTACAATGAGCAGTTCTTC. This gives the protein CAWSLAGGPYNEQFF.

V is TRBV4-1 and J is TRBJ1-2, with D tentatively TRBD1 (6 bases). The CDR3 extends over 18 amino acids. Germline-derived CDR1 and CDR2 are MGHRA and YSYEKL. Trimming cost V 4 bases and J 5 bases, with 26 bases left between them. CDR3 DNA: TGCGCCAGCAGCCCGTTCTCGTACAGAGGGGGGGCGCGATATGGCTACACCTTC. Amino acid sequence: CASSPFSYRGGARYGYTF.

The chain couples TRBV4-1 to TRBJ2-5, with 11 nucleotides matching TRBD2. CDR1 and CDR2 from the germline V gene are MGHRA and YSYEKL. The CDR3 extends over 16 amino acids. Trimming at V came to 4 bases and at J to 3 bases, leaving 7 bases not matched to a gene. CDR3 residues: CASSPTSGSLEETQYF. The CDR3 nucleotides are TGCGCCAGCAGCCCTACTAGCGGGAGTCTCGAAGAGACCCAGTACTTC.

The chain carries TRBV11-2 and TRBJ2-7; weak D call: TRBD1 (6 bases). Trimming cost V 2 bases and J 3 bases, with 17 bases left between them. The CDR3 has 16 amino acids. Looked up from germline, CDR1 is SGHAT and CDR2 is FQNNGV. CDR3 DNA sequence: TGTGCCAGCAGCTTACTTGAACAGGGCTGGTTCTACGAGCAGTACTTC. Its translation: CASSLLEQGWFYEQYF. Variable domain in full (rest from reference TRBV11-2 and TRBJ2-7): EAGVAQSPRYKIIEKRQSVAFWCNPISGHATLYWYQQILGQGPKLLIQFQNNGVVDDSQLPKDRFSAERLKGVDSTLKIQPAKLEDSAVYLCASSLLEQGWFYEQYFGPGTRLTVT.

The V call is TRBV29-1, the J call TRBJ2-4; D call uncertain. From germline, CDR1 is SQVTM and CDR2 ANQGSEA. Trimming removed 4 bases from V and 1 base from J, with 8 bases in between. The CDR3 runs 13 residues. In nucleotides, the CDR3 is TGCAGCGTTGTAAGCGCTGCCAAAAACATTCAGTACTTC. This translates into CSVVSAAKNIQYF.

This clone was counted a few times. This chain connects TRBV9 to TRBJ1-1; weak D call: TRBD1 (5 bases). The V gene lost 3 bases and the J gene lost 4 bases, with 10 bases spanning the gap. Per the germline V gene, CDR1 is SGDLS and CDR2 is YYNGEE. The CDR3 extends over 13 amino acids. The CDR3: CASSEQGGTEAFF. CDR3 nucleotides: TGTGCCAGCAGCGAGCAGGGTGGCACTGAAGCTTTCTTT.

The J gene is TRBJ2-1, the V gene TRBV19; the D is unclear. In germline, CDR1 is LNHDA, CDR2 SQIVND (reference sequence). There are 11 residues in the CDR3. V dropped 5 bases and J dropped 3 bases, with 2 bases sitting between them. This CDR3 reads CASSDYNEQFF. CDR3 nucleotides: TGTGCCAGTAGTGACTACAATGAGCAGTTCTTC. The whole variable domain, filled in from reference TRBV19 and TRBJ2-1, reads DGGITQSPKYLFRKEGQNVTLSCEQNLNHDAMYWYRQDPGQGLRLIYYSQIVNDFQKGDIAEGYSVSREKKESFPLTVTSAQKNPTAFYLCASSDYNEQFFGPGTRLTVL.

This chain connects TRBV14 to TRBJ1-2, with D perhaps TRBD1 (5 bases). The CDR3 totals 15 residues. The V gene lost 4 bases and the J gene lost 0 bases, with 12 bases spanning the gap. The germline V gene has CDR1 SGHDN and CDR2 FVKESK. In DNA, the CDR3 is TGTGCCAGCAGCCGGAGGGGAGAAGCTAACTATGGCTACACCTTC. Protein product: CASSRRGEANYGYTF.

The chain has TRBV6-1 and TRBJ2-2; D uncertain. The V and J ends lost 2 bases and 2 bases respectively, with 9 bases between them. The CDR3 extends over 15 amino acids. Per the germline V gene, CDR1 is MNHNS and CDR2 is SASEGT. The CDR3 DNA reads as TGTGCCAGCAGTGAACTGATAGAAAACACCGGGGAGCTGTTTTTT. Translated, it gives CASSELIENTGELFF.

This chain links TRBV7-9 with TRBJ2-1, with D possibly matching TRBD1 (5 bases). V gave up 6 bases and J gave up 0 bases, with 9 bases separating them. The germline gives CDR1 SEHNR, CDR2 FQNEAQ (reference sequence). The CDR3 is made up of 14 amino acids. CDR3 nucleotides: TGTGCCAGCAGACCAGGGCCCTCCTACAATGAGCAGTTCTTC. Its protein is CASRPGPSYNEQFF.

This chain links TRBV28 with TRBJ2-1; D perhaps matches TRBD1 (5 bases). From germline, CDR1 is MDHEN and CDR2 SYDVKM. The CDR3 contains 14 residues. The V end lost 6 bases, the J end lost 2 bases, and 11 bases lay between the germline ends. CDR3 sequence (DNA): TGTGCCAGCAGACTCGACAGTCCCTACAATGAGCAGTTCTTC. Protein sequence: CASRLDSPYNEQFF.

This chain joins TRBV9 and TRBJ2-7, with D possibly matching TRBD2 (6 bases). V was trimmed by 3 bases and J by 2 bases, leaving 15 bases between them. This CDR3 is built from 15 residues. Germline CDR1 and CDR2: SGDLS and YYNGEE. The DNA for the CDR3 is TGTGCCAGCAGCGGCCTTCGGGAGCCAACCTACGAGCAGTACTTC. Translating gives CASSGLREPTYEQYF.

This rearrangement joins TRBV19 to TRBJ1-1; perhaps TRBD1 as D (5 bases). Trimming removed 7 bases at V and 5 bases at J, with 23 bases between. The CDR3 is made up of 16 amino acids. In germline, CDR1 is LNHDA, CDR2 SQIVND (reference sequence). The CDR3 nucleotides read TGTGCCAGTACCGAAGAGGGACGGGGCAGGGTAACTGAAGCTTTCTTT. It yields the protein CASTEEGRGRVTEAFF.

With regard to this clone: The same CDR3 arises from other DNA sequences in this sample as well. V and J are TRBV4-1 and TRBJ2-5, with D uncertain. With the DNA end fitting TRBJ2-7 better, the J assignment may be wrong. Per the germline V gene, CDR1 is MGHRA and CDR2 is YSYEKL. This CDR3 spans 13 amino acids. CDR3 amino acids: CASSQVGPYEQYF. The CDR3 nucleotides are TGCGCCAGCAGCCAAGTCGGCCCGTACGAGCAGTACTTC.

This rearrangement joins TRBV19 to TRBJ1-5, with D tentatively TRBD1 (6 bases). V shed 4 bases and J shed 6 bases, with 13 bases lying between them. The length of the CDR3 is 14 residues. Germline V CDR1 and CDR2: LNHDA, SQIVND (reference sequence). Here the CDR3 DNA reads TGTGCCAGTAGTAACAGGGTGGTTGCTCAGCCCCAGCATTTT. Amino acid sequence: CASSNRVVAQPQHF.

The J gene is TRBJ2-7, the V gene TRBV11-2; TRBD1 aligns across 8 bases. V was clipped by 5 bases and J by 2 bases; unmatched bases: 5. Per germline, CDR1 SGHAT and CDR2 FQNNGV. CDR3 size: 14 residues. CDR3 DNA sequence: TGTGCCAGCAGCGGGGGGACAGGTCCCTACGAGCAGTACTTC. This translates into CASSGGTGPYEQYF.